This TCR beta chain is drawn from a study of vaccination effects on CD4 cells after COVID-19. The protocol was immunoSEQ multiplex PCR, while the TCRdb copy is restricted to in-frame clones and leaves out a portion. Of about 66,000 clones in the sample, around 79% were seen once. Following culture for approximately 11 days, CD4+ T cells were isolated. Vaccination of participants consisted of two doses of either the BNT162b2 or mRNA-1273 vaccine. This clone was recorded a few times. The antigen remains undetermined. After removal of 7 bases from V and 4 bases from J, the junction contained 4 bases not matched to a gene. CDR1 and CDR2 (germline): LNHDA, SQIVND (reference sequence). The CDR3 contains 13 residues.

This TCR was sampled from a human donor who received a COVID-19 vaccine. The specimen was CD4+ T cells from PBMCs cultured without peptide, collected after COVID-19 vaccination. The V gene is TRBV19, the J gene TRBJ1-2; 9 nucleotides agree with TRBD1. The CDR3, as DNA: TGTGCCAGTACCTGGGACAGGGCCTATGGCTACACCTTC. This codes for CASTWDRAYGYTF.